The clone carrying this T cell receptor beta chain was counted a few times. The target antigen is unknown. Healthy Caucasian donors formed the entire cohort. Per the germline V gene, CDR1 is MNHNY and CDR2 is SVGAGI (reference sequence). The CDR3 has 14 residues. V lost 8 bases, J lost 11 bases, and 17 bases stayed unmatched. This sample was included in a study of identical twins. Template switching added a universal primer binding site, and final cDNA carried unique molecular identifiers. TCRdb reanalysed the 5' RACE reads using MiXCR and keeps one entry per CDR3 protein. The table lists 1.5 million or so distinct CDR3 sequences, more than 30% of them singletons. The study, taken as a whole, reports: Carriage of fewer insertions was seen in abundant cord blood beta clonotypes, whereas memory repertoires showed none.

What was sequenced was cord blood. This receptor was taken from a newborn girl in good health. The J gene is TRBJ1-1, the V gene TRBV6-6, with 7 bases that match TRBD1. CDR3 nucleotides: TGTGCCAGCCCAGCTCGGGACAGCCCCGGCGGGGCTTTCTTT. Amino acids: CASPARDSPGGAFF.